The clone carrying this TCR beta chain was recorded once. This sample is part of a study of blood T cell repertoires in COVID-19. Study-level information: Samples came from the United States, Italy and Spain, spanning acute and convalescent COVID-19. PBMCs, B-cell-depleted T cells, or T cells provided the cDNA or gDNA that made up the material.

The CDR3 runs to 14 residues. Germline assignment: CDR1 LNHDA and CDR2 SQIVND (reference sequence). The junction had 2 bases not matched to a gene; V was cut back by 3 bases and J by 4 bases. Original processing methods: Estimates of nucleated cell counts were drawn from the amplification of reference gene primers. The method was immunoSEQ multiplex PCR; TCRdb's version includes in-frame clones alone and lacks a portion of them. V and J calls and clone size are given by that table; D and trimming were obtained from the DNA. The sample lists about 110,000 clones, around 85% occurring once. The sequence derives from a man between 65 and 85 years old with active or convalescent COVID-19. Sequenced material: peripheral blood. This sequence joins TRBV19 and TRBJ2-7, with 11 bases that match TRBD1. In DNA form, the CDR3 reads TGTGCCAGTAGTATTGGGACAGGGGGATACGAGCAGTACTTC. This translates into CASSIGTGGYEQYF.